Each of the 18 T cell receptor beta chains below was sequenced from the same sample in a study of T cells in localized non-small cell lung cancer. The protocol was immunoSEQ multiplex PCR, while the TCRdb copy is restricted to in-frame clones and leaves out a portion. Of around 1,700 clones listed, less than 30% are singletons. The source material was normal lung tissue next to the tumor, sampled before any cancer treatment. These receptors were collected from a female donor older than 55 with stage I lung adenocarcinoma.

This chain joins TRBV11-3 and TRBJ1-1; 8 nucleotides match TRBD1. The CDR3 covers 16 residues. Per the germline V gene, CDR1 is SGHNT and CDR2 is YENEEA. V trimming: 5 bases; J trimming: 1 base; junction bases outside the gene matches: 9. CDR3 sequence: CASSPLTRGPNTEAFF. The CDR3 DNA is TGTGCCAGCAGCCCTCTTACCAGGGGGCCGAACACTGAAGCTTTCTTT.

This clone has a handful of counts. This sequence joins TRBV28 and TRBJ2-1; D possibly corresponds to TRBD1 (6 bases). This CDR3 spans 16 amino acids. Trimming pared 5 bases from V and 6 bases from J, leaving 20 bases between. In germline, CDR1 is MDHEN, CDR2 SYDVKM. The CDR3 DNA follows: TGTGCCAGCAGTACCTACCTGGGGACACTATCCAATGAGCAGTTCTTC. Protein: CASSTYLGTLSNEQFF.

This clone has a handful of counts. V gene TRBV9 combines with J gene TRBJ1-6; no clear D. V shed 2 bases and J shed 0 bases, with 3 bases lying between them. The germline V gene encodes CDR1 SGDLS and CDR2 YYNGEE. The CDR3 contains 14 residues. CDR3 sequence (DNA): TGTGCCAGCAGCGTGAGCTCCTATAATTCACCCCTCCACTTT. Protein: CASSVSSYNSPLHF.

This clone was seen a few times. The V and J genes are TRBV9 and TRBJ2-1, with 8 bases aligning to TRBD2. This CDR3 has 15 residues. Germline loops: CDR1 SGDLS, CDR2 YYNGEE. V shed 4 bases and J 5 bases; nucleotides not matched to a gene: 8. DNA for the CDR3: TGTGCCAGCAGCATCACTAGCGGCCCAAACAATGAGCAGTTCTTC. Its translation is CASSITSGPNNEQFF. The complete variable domain, with remaining parts taken from reference TRBV9 and TRBJ2-1, reads DSGVTQTPKHLITATGQRVTLRCSPRSGDLSVYWYQQSLDQGLQFLIQYYNGEERAKGNILERFSAQQFPDLHSELNLSSLELGDSALYFCASSITSGPNNEQFFGPGTRLTVL.

The rearrangement joins TRBV18 to TRBJ2-3, with 7 positions matching TRBD1. V was pared by 4 bases and J by 8 bases, with 6 bases of the junction left unmatched. Germline lookup yields CDR1 KGHSH and CDR2 LQKENI. CDR3 size: 13 residues. This CDR3 reads CASSLQGEATQYF. CDR3 coding DNA: TGTGCCAGCTCACTCCAGGGGGAAGCTACGCAGTATTTT.

This chain uses TRBV14 with TRBJ2-1; 8 nucleotides match TRBD2. The J segment lost 6 bases and the V segment lost 2 bases, leaving 9 bases of the junction unmatched. Germline CDR1 is SGHDN and CDR2 is FVKESK. The CDR3 is 16 amino acids. CDR3 DNA: TGTGCCAGCAGCCAAACTATAGCGGGGAGGTCCAATGAGCAGTTCTTC. Amino acid sequence: CASSQTIAGRSNEQFF. The full variable domain, completed using reference TRBV14 and TRBJ2-1, is EAGVTQFPSHSVIEKGQTVTLRCDPISGHDNLYWYRRVMGKEIKFLLHFVKESKQDESGMPNNRFLAERTGGTYSTLKVQPAELEDSGVYFCASSQTIAGRSNEQFFGPGTRLTVL.

This clone has a handful of counts. V and J are TRBV19 and TRBJ1-1, with 9 nucleotides matching TRBD1. The CDR3 consists of 12 residues. J was trimmed by 7 bases and V by 6 bases; bases with no gene match: 3. Per the germline V gene, CDR1 is LNHDA and CDR2 is SQIVND (reference sequence). CDR3 residues: CASRLTGGEAFF. The CDR3 coding sequence is TGTGCCAGTAGGCTGACAGGGGGTGAAGCTTTCTTT.

This clone was detected a few times. The chain joins TRBV5-1 to TRBJ2-5; weak D call: TRBD1 (5 bases). The V end was cut by 4 bases, the J end by 1 base, with 14 bases between. The germline V gene has CDR1 SGHRS and CDR2 YFSETQ. The CDR3 is 15 residues long. The CDR3 region is CASSPRASLQETQYF. CDR3 nucleotides: TGCGCCAGCAGCCCCAGGGCTAGTCTCCAAGAGACCCAGTACTTC. Full variable domain (outside the CDR3, taken from reference TRBV5-1 and TRBJ2-5): KAGVTQTPRYLIKTRGQQVTLSCSPISGHRSVSWYQQTPGQGLQFLFEYFSETQRNKGNFPGRFSGRQFSNSRSEMNVSTLELGDSALYLCASSPRASLQETQYFGPGTRLLVL.

In this sample, this clone is medium-sized. The V call is TRBV6-8, the J call TRBJ1-5, with TRBD1 matching over 7 bases. The germline CDR1 and CDR2 sequences are MNHGY and SAAAGT. This CDR3 region has 15 residues. The V gene end was trimmed by 5 bases and the J gene end by 3 bases; junction bases not matched to a gene: 7. The CDR3 protein is CASSGTGQINQPQHF. As DNA, the CDR3 is TGTGCCAGCAGTGGAACGGGACAGATCAATCAGCCCCAGCATTTT.

The chain carries TRBV2 and TRBJ2-5; TRBD1 aligns across 10 bases. CDR1 is SNHLY, CDR2 FYNNEI, per germline. J gave up 3 bases and V 4 bases, and 2 bases lay outside the gene matches. This CDR3 contains 14 residues. CDR3 sequence reads: CASSAGTGEETQYF. CDR3 sequence (DNA): TGTGCCAGCAGTGCGGGGACAGGGGAAGAGACCCAGTACTTC.

The chain combines TRBV19 with TRBJ2-1, with 7 bases identical to TRBD1. V was pared by 8 bases and J by 1 base, with 8 bases of the junction left unmatched. The CDR3 consists of 15 residues. CDR1 is LNHDA, CDR2 SQIVND, per germline (reference sequence). The CDR3 reads CASHWKQGSYNEQFF. CDR3 nucleotides: TGTGCCAGTCATTGGAAACAGGGGTCCTACAATGAGCAGTTCTTC.

The chain employs TRBV30 and TRBJ1-4, with D tentatively TRBD1 (5 bases). Germline V gene lookup returns CDR1 GTSNPN and CDR2 SVGIG (reference sequence). This CDR3 is built from 13 residues. Trimming removed 6 bases from V and 11 bases from J, with 19 bases in between. The chain's CDR3 is CACIGTVHAKLFF. The CDR3 nucleotides are TGTGCCTGCATAGGGACCGTCCATGCGAAACTGTTTTTT.

This chain connects TRBV5-1 to TRBJ1-5; D perhaps matches TRBD1 (5 bases). Germline CDR1 reads SGHRS; CDR2 reads YFSETQ. The CDR3 consists of 15 residues. V was trimmed by 0 bases and J by 0 bases, leaving 7 bases between them. This CDR3 is CASSLGQSSNQPQHF. The CDR3 DNA reads TGCGCCAGCAGCTTGGGACAGAGTAGCAATCAGCCCCAGCATTTT.

There are a few counts of this clone. The chain has TRBV6-8 and TRBJ2-3, with D maybe TRBD1 (5 bases). The CDR3 runs 15 residues. Trimming shortened V by 6 bases and J by 3 bases, and 16 bases separated the two germline ends. Germline V CDR1 and CDR2: MNHGY, SAAAGT. DNA of the CDR3: TGTGCCAGCAGCCTCCCTGGGGCCACAACAGATACGCAGTATTTT. This gives the protein CASSLPGATTDTQYF.

This sequence joins TRBV30 and TRBJ1-4, with a tentative D call TRBD1 (6 bases). The CDR3 runs to 15 residues. V gave up 4 bases and J gave up 0 bases, with 12 bases separating them. Germline CDR1 GTSNPN, CDR2 SVGIG (reference sequence). The CDR3 DNA reads TGTGCCTGGACCCAGGGGCATGCAACTAATGAAAAACTGTTTTTT. Translation gives CAWTQGHATNEKLFF.

This clone appeared a few times. The chain employs TRBV28 and TRBJ2-1; 7 bases line up with TRBD2. Unmatched junction bases numbered 13, after V lost 7 bases and J lost 1 base. This CDR3 is built from 17 residues. Germline CDR1 and CDR2: MDHEN and SYDVKM. The CDR3 coding sequence is TGTGCCAGCAAACCAGGGAGGGCGAGCGGTTCCTACAATGAGCAGTTCTTC. Translated, it gives CASKPGRASGSYNEQFF.

V usage is TRBV28 and J usage is TRBJ1-5; D unclear. Between the trimmed V and J ends, which lost 6 bases and 0 bases, there was a span of 9 bases. From germline, CDR1 is MDHEN and CDR2 SYDVKM. The CDR3 contains 14 residues. The CDR3 reads CASRYGSSNQPQHF. In DNA form, the CDR3 reads TGTGCCAGCAGGTATGGGTCTAGCAATCAGCCCCAGCATTTT.

This chain connects TRBV23-1 to TRBJ2-1; the D gene could be TRBD1 or TRBD2 (5 bases each). TRBV23-1 is an ORF, with its function uncertain. Deletions cut 2 bases from V and 8 bases from J, with 19 bases between. This CDR3 has 16 amino acids. The CDR3 spells CASSQPTGTDPHEQFF. The CDR3 coding sequence is TGCGCCAGCAGTCAACCCACCGGGACGGACCCCCATGAGCAGTTCTTC.